The next 9 T cell receptor beta chains were all read from a single sample in a study of T cell responses to AZD1222 COVID-19 vaccine. Sequencing used immunoSEQ multiplex PCR; TCRdb keeps in-frame clones, though not all of them. This sample has 90,000 to 150,000 clones; about nine tenths occur once, and the top ten carry around 2.6%. The sample was peripheral blood, taken 28 days after the second AZD1222 dose. These receptors originate from an adult who received the AZD1222 COVID-19 vaccine.

This clone has only a few counts. DNA of the CDR3: TGTGCCAGCAGCCAAGATGGCCAGACTTCTTCACCCCTCCACTTT. It yields the protein CASSQDGQTSSPLHF. The chain recombines TRBV4-2 with TRBJ1-6; D is unresolved. Trimming left V 0 bases short and J 9 bases short, with 12 bases between. CDR1 and CDR2 (germline): LGHNA, YNFKEQ. CDR3 length: 15 amino acids.

The chain joins TRBV19 to TRBJ1-6; no definite D call. V was trimmed by 5 bases and J by 0 bases, leaving 20 bases between them. CDR3 size: 19 residues. Per the germline V gene, CDR1 is LNHDA and CDR2 is SQIVND (reference sequence). The CDR3 spells CASSGFAVPRRSYNSPLHF. The CDR3 DNA follows: TGTGCCAGTAGTGGATTTGCGGTCCCAAGACGCTCCTATAATTCACCCCTCCACTTT.

The chain links TRBV7-8 to TRBJ2-1, with no clear D. Germline CDR1 reads SGHVS; CDR2 reads FQNEAQ. Between the trimmed V and J ends, which lost 5 bases and 9 bases, there was a span of 17 bases. The CDR3 spans 14 residues. The CDR3: CASSPVGRIPEQFF. The CDR3 nucleotides read TGTGCCAGCAGCCCGGTGGGCAGAATCCCTGAGCAGTTCTTC.

The rearrangement joins TRBV2 to TRBJ1-2; D uncertain. Per germline, CDR1 SNHLY and CDR2 FYNNEI. V was shortened by 10 bases and J by 8 bases, with 23 bases between the two germline ends. CDR3 length: 14 amino acids. The CDR3 sequence: CATRSRSRQEGYTF. The CDR3 DNA reads as TGTGCCACCCGTTCCAGGTCTAGGCAAGAGGGCTACACCTTC. Based on the CDR3 plus reference TRBV2 and TRBJ1-2, the full variable domain is EPEVTQTPSHQVTQMGQEVILRCVPISNHLYFYWYRQILGQKVEFLVSFYNNEISEKSEIFDDQFSVERPDGSNFTLKIRSTKLEDSAMYFCATRSRSRQEGYTFGSGTRLTVV.

The chain has TRBV29-1 and TRBJ2-5, with D possibly being TRBD1 (5 bases). This CDR3 comprises 12 residues. Trimming left V 7 bases short and J 5 bases short, with 14 bases between. Germline V gene sequence: CDR1 SQVTM, CDR2 ANQGSEA. The CDR3 protein is CSARQPRETQYF. As DNA, the CDR3 is TGCAGCGCCCGACAGCCTCGGGAGACCCAGTACTTC.

The table lists this clone with a count of one. The chain carries TRBV6-5 and TRBJ1-2; D is unresolved. The CDR3 has 15 amino acids. Germline V gene data show CDR1 as MNHEY and CDR2 as SVGAGI. Trimming took 8 bases from V and 0 from J, leaving 16 bases between them. The CDR3 sequence: CASRRLDSANYGYTF. CDR3 DNA: TGTGCCAGCCGAAGGTTAGATTCCGCTAACTATGGCTACACCTTC.

This clone was observed a few times. The chain recombines TRBV6-2 or TRBV6-3 with TRBJ1-2; perhaps TRBD1 as D (5 bases). Trimming removed 2 bases at V and 3 bases at J, with 7 bases between. CDR1 MNHEY and CDR2 SVGEGT come from the germline V gene. The CDR3 is 13 residues long. DNA of the CDR3: TGTGCCAGCAGTTACATACAGGACTATGGCTACACCTTC. Translated: CASSYIQDYGYTF.

In this sample, this clone turned up many times. The chain has TRBV24-1 and TRBJ2-7, with 9 positions matching TRBD1. CDR1 and CDR2 (germline): KGHDR, SFDVKD. The CDR3 has 15 amino acids. V trimming: 8 bases; J trimming: 5 bases; junction bases outside the gene matches: 12. The CDR3 is CATTLPGTGRHEQYF. The CDR3 DNA reads as TGTGCCACCACGCTCCCCGGGACAGGGAGACACGAGCAGTACTTC.

Notes on this clone: A junction end diverges from the germline sequence, so it may reflect a read error. The rearrangement links TRBV7-7 to TRBJ2-2, with D possibly matching TRBD2 (5 bases). The CDR3 spans 18 residues. In germline, CDR1 is SSHAT, CDR2 FNYEAQ (reference sequence). The CDR3 DNA reads as TGTGCTAGCAGCTTAGGCTCCGGGGTACCAGCGGTGACCGGGGAGCTGTTTTTT. Its protein product is CASSLGSGVPAVTGELFF.